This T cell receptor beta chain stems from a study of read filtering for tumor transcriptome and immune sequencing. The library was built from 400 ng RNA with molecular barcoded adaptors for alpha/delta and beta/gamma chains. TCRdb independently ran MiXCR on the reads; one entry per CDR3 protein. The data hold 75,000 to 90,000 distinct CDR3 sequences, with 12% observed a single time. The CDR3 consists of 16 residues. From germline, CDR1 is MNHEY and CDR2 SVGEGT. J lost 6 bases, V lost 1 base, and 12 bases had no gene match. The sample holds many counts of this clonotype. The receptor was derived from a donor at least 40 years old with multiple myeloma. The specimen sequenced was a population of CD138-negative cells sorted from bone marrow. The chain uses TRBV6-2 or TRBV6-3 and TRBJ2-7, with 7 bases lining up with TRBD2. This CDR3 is CASSYFQPTSSGEQYF. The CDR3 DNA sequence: TGTGCCAGCAGTTACTTCCAACCGACTAGCTCCGGCGAGCAGTACTTC.